The 21 T cell receptor beta chains presented below share a single source sample, sequenced in a study of Graves' ophthalmopathy and Graves' hyperthyroidism. As the template, RNA transcripts were used to amplify TCR beta CDR3 regions. HTBI primers were used in a first-round RT-PCR, which preceded a second-round multiplex PCR. TCRdb fed the multiplex PCR reads into MiXCR, producing one record per CDR3 protein. Of 900,000 to 1,200,000 distinct CDR3 sequences listed, less than 45% are singletons. The sequencing input was peripheral blood or thyroid tissue (not recorded which). The receptors here all came from an adult man with Graves' hyperthyroidism.

This clonotype was detected ten times or more. The rearrangement uses TRBV10-2 and TRBJ1-1; possibly TRBD1 for D (6 bases). The length of the CDR3 is 11 residues. Germline CDR1 WSHSY, CDR2 SAAADI. Between the trimmed V and J ends, which lost 7 bases and 8 bases, there was a span of 11 bases. The CDR3 DNA reads as TGCGCCAGCACGGGGGGGGCAGAAGCTTTCTTT. This translates into CASTGGAEAFF.

The J gene is TRBJ1-6, the V gene TRBV15; 9 bases match TRBD1. CDR1 and CDR2 from the germline V gene are LNHNV and YYDKDF (reference sequence). The CDR3 is made up of 16 amino acids. Trimming removed 1 base from V and 10 bases from J; junction bases left unmatched: 8. CDR3 nucleotide sequence: TGTGCCACCAGCAGAGTGAGGGACAGGGTTGGCTCACCCCTCCACTTT. Protein product: CATSRVRDRVGSPLHF.

V and J are TRBV7-3 and TRBJ2-3; D uncertain. The CDR3 has 15 amino acids. The ends were cut back, 9 bases at V and 0 bases at J, with 16 bases in the middle. Per the germline V gene, CDR1 is SGHTA and CDR2 is FQGTGA. The CDR3 sequence is CASSPQPGSTDTQYF. DNA for the CDR3: TGTGCCAGTAGCCCCCAGCCCGGTAGCACAGATACGCAGTATTTT.

The gene calls are TRBV10-3 and TRBJ1-1; TRBD1 matches 11 bases. Losses at the gene ends were 8 bases for V and 6 bases for J; bases not matched to a gene: 11. This CDR3 spans 15 amino acids. From germline, CDR1 is ENHRY and CDR2 SYGVKD. The CDR3 region has the DNA TGTGCCATCGGCTCCGGGACAGGGGGGCACGCTGAAGCTTTCTTT. This codes for CAIGSGTGGHAEAFF.

In its sample, this clonotype was seen a few times. Compared with germline, one end of the junction differs, possibly owing to a read error. The chain is built from TRBV10-2 and TRBJ1-1; no definite D call. This CDR3 spans 14 amino acids. Germline assignment: CDR1 WSHSY and CDR2 SAAADI. In nucleotides, the CDR3 is TGTGCCAGCATCGAGGACGGGAGGAACACTGAAGCTTTTTTT. Its protein product is CASIEDGRNTEAFF.

This clonotype has ten or more counts. The CDR3: CASSQDAGRSNQPQHF. DNA for the CDR3: TGCGCCAGCAGCCAAGATGCAGGTCGATCCAATCAGCCCCAGCATTTT. The V call is TRBV4-3, the J call TRBJ1-5, with no clear D. Trimming stripped 0 bases from V and 3 bases from J, with 12 bases between. This CDR3 is built from 16 residues. CDR1 LGHNA and CDR2 YSLEER come from the germline V gene.

This clonotype was observed at least ten times. This rearrangement joins TRBV10-3 to TRBJ2-2; 9 nucleotides align to TRBD1. The V and J ends lost 9 bases and 4 bases, in that order; junction bases with no gene match: 6. Germline V gene lookup returns CDR1 ENHRY and CDR2 SYGVKD. The CDR3 sequence is 14 residues long. The CDR3 loop is CAIRTGERTGELFF. CDR3 bases: TGTGCCATACGGACAGGGGAGCGCACCGGGGAGCTGTTTTTT.

V and J are TRBV2 and TRBJ1-2; D is undetermined. The CDR3 is 13 residues long. Germline V lookup: CDR1 SNHLY, CDR2 FYNNEI. V was trimmed by 0 bases and J by 8 bases, leaving 10 bases between them. CDR3 sequence (DNA): TGTGCCAGCAGTGAAGCGCTTCAGATGGGCTACACCTTC. As protein: CASSEALQMGYTF.

This clonotype was seen more than once but under ten times. V usage is TRBV7-3 and J usage is TRBJ2-6; 8 positions agree with TRBD1. Germline V lookup: CDR1 SGHTA, CDR2 FQGTGA. V was pared by 6 bases and J by 2 bases, with 6 bases of the junction left unmatched. CDR3 size: 16 residues. The CDR3 region has the DNA TGTGCCAGCAGTCCCGCAGGGGGCGCTGGGGCCAACGTCCTGACTTTC. The encoded protein is CASSPAGGAGANVLTF.

A remark on this clonotype: One junction end does not reproduce the germline sequence, and a read error may be involved. The rearrangement uses TRBV7-8 and TRBJ2-7, with 16 bases lining up with TRBD2. Germline loops: CDR1 SGHVS, CDR2 FQNEAQ. CDR3 length: 13 residues. CDR3: CASSSGLAGGAGF. CDR3 DNA: TGTGCCAGCAGCTCGGGACTAGCGGGGGGGGCCGGTTTC.

This clonotype was seen only a few times. This may stem from a read error, because a much larger clone lies one nucleotide away. The chain employs TRBV10-3 and TRBJ2-2; 8 bases match TRBD1. The germline V gene encodes CDR1 ENHRY and CDR2 SYGVKD. The CDR3 runs 15 residues. Trimming removed 0 bases from V and 6 bases from J; junction bases left unmatched: 3. This CDR3 is CAISESRQGSGELFF. The CDR3, as DNA: TGTGCCATCAGTGAGTCTAGACAGGGGTCCGGGGAGCTGTTTTTT.

V and J are TRBV7-9 and TRBJ2-5, with D unresolved. The CDR3 spans 13 residues. The V gene's germline CDR1 is SEHNR and CDR2 FQNEAQ (reference sequence). V was cut by 5 bases and J by 4 bases, with 11 bases left in between. The CDR3 sequence is CASSNAFRETQYF. Written as DNA, the CDR3 is TGTGCCAGCAGCAACGCCTTCCGAGAGACCCAGTACTTC. The variable domain in full, with the rest retrieved from reference TRBV7-9 and TRBJ2-5, is DTGVSQNPRHKITKRGQNVTFRCDPISEHNRLYWYRQTLGQGPEFLTYFQNEAQLEKSRLLSDRFSAERPKGSFSTLEIQRTEQGDSAMYLCASSNAFRETQYFGPGTRLLVL.

This clonotype was seen at least ten times. This chain connects TRBV24-1 to TRBJ1-5, with 8 bases fitting TRBD1. The CDR3 covers 16 residues. Unmatched junction bases numbered 8, after V lost 3 bases and J lost 5 bases. Per the germline V gene, CDR1 is KGHDR and CDR2 is SFDVKD. CDR3 region: CATSDGQGEVDQPQHF. CDR3 DNA: TGTGCCACCAGTGATGGACAGGGAGAGGTTGATCAGCCCCAGCATTTT.

This clonotype occurred many times. This chain uses TRBV7-2 with TRBJ1-1, with D unresolved. With 5 bases removed from V and 7 bases from J, the gap between germline ends came to 20 bases. Per the germline V gene, CDR1 is SGHTA and CDR2 is FQGNSA. The CDR3 totals 15 residues. The chain's CDR3 is CASSLNGLPLFEAFF. The CDR3 region has the DNA TGTGCCAGCAGCCTTAACGGCCTGCCCCTATTTGAAGCTTTCTTT.

The V and J genes are TRBV7-8 and TRBJ1-5; D is uncertain. Trimming cost V 2 bases and J 5 bases, with 13 bases left between them. Looked up from germline, CDR1 is SGHVS and CDR2 is FQNEAQ. The CDR3 is 15 amino acids. This CDR3 reads CASSLHRRLDQPQHF. CDR3 coding DNA: TGTGCCAGCAGCTTACACCGGAGGCTCGATCAGCCCCAGCATTTT.

The chain links TRBV7-8 to TRBJ1-5, with TRBD1 matching over 10 bases. Unmatched junction bases numbered 9, after V lost 5 bases and J lost 11 bases. The CDR3 consists of 14 residues. Germline V gene lookup returns CDR1 SGHVS and CDR2 FQNEAQ. In DNA, the CDR3 is TGTGCCAGCAGCCGAGGGGGTGGGACAGGGGCCCAGCATTTT. Translated: CASSRGGGTGAQHF.

This clonotype was found a few times. The V gene is TRBV14, the J gene TRBJ2-7; D may correspond to TRBD1 or TRBD2 (5 bases each). Deletions cut 1 base from V and 6 bases from J, with 13 bases between. The CDR3 has 14 amino acids. Germline CDR1 and CDR2: SGHDN and FVKESK. For the CDR3, the DNA is TGTGCCAGCAGCCAAGCGGGGCAGGGTAGCGAGCAGTACTTC. Its protein is CASSQAGQGSEQYF.

The chain carries TRBV7-2 and TRBJ2-7; D may correspond to TRBD1 or TRBD2 (5 bases each). The ends were cut back, 5 bases at V and 0 bases at J, with 11 bases in the middle. The germline V gene has CDR1 SGHTA and CDR2 FQGNSA. The CDR3 is made up of 14 amino acids. The CDR3 region is CASSQQGPSYEQYF. CDR3 in DNA: TGTGCCAGCAGCCAGCAGGGACCCTCCTACGAGCAGTACTTC.

This clonotype was seen at least ten times. This chain joins TRBV19 and TRBJ2-2; no firm D call. Germline CDR1 reads LNHDA; CDR2 reads SQIVND (reference sequence). CDR3 size: 14 residues. V was pared by 3 bases and J by 1 base, with 6 bases between. CDR3 DNA: TGTGCCAGTAGTATCGGCGGGAACACCGGGGAGCTGTTTTTT. As protein: CASSIGGNTGELFF.

CDR3 bases: TGTGCCAGCAGTGGAATGACAGCAGAGAACACTGAAGCTTTCTTT. Protein: CASSGMTAENTEAFF. The genes are TRBV25-1 and TRBJ1-1; tentative D call: TRBD1 (5 bases). With 4 bases removed from V and 1 base from J, the gap between germline ends came to 13 bases. CDR1 and CDR2 (germline): MGHDK, SYGVNS. This CDR3 is 15 amino acids long.

The V and J genes are TRBV5-1 and TRBJ2-7; TRBD1 matches 8 bases. Per the germline V gene, CDR1 is SGHRS and CDR2 is YFSETQ. Trimming at V came to 2 bases and at J to 4 bases, leaving 11 bases not matched to a gene. The CDR3 runs to 16 residues. CDR3 residues: CASSFGLDRGAYEQYF. The CDR3 DNA is TGCGCCAGCAGCTTCGGCTTAGACAGGGGCGCTTACGAGCAGTACTTC. Drawing the rest from reference TRBV5-1 and TRBJ2-7, the complete variable domain is KAGVTQTPRYLIKTRGQQVTLSCSPISGHRSVSWYQQTPGQGLQFLFEYFSETQRNKGNFPGRFSGRQFSNSRSEMNVSTLELGDSALYLCASSFGLDRGAYEQYFGPGTRLTVT.